One sample yielded the 4 T cell receptor beta chains listed below, sequenced in a study of T-cell reconstitution after alpha-beta-depleted transplantation in children. A library of TCRbeta sequences, prepared with unique molecular identifiers, was generated. TCRdb re-called the PCR reads with MiXCR, one entry per CDR3 protein. The data show fewer than 750,000 distinct CDR3 sequences, under 25% seen once. The material was PBMCs, mostly from graft donor cells, obtained 360 days after TCRalphabeta/CD19-depleted stem cell transplant. All receptors come from a boy less than two years old who had a stem cell transplant for acute myeloid leukemia, so the T cells may come from the graft donor.

V is TRBV28 and J is TRBJ1-3; D remains unclear. Germline CDR1 and CDR2: MDHEN and SYDVKM. The CDR3 has 15 amino acids. Trimming pared 5 bases from V and 0 bases from J, leaving 11 bases between. The CDR3 reads CASSLSMYSGNTIYF. CDR3 nucleotide sequence: TGTGCCAGCAGTCTCAGCATGTACTCTGGAAACACCATATATTTT.

This clonotype has at least ten counts. J is TRBJ1-5 and V is TRBV6-5, with TRBD1 matching over 7 bases. Per germline, CDR1 MNHEY and CDR2 SVGAGI. Unmatched junction bases numbered 9, after V lost 2 bases and J lost 2 bases. This CDR3 is built from 17 residues. The CDR3 here is CASSYGEGARGNQPQHF. As DNA, the CDR3 is TGTGCCAGCAGTTACGGGGAGGGGGCGAGAGGCAATCAGCCCCAGCATTTT.

J is TRBJ2-1 and V is TRBV20-1; either TRBD1 or TRBD2 may supply D (5 bases each). Germline V gives CDR1 DFQATT, CDR2 SNEGSKA (reference sequence). This CDR3 is 15 amino acids long. V lost 4 bases and J lost 4, with 17 bases in between. DNA for the CDR3: TGCAGTGCTACTTCCGGGACGTCAACATACAATGAGCAGTTCTTC. Translation gives CSATSGTSTYNEQFF.

The chain joins TRBV11-2 to TRBJ2-7; tentatively, D is TRBD1 (5 bases). V was cut by 1 base and J by 2 bases, with 12 bases left in between. The length of the CDR3 is 15 residues. CDR1 and CDR2 from the germline V gene are SGHAT and FQNNGV. CDR3 sequence (DNA): TGTGCCAGCAGCTTAGGCCATAGGGGTCCCTACGAGCAGTACGTC. This sequence encodes CASSLGHRGPYEQYV.